This T cell receptor (beta chain) was found in a study of blood T cell repertoires in COVID-19. About the research overall: Collection of acute and convalescent COVID-19 samples took place in the United States, Italy and Spain. The cDNA or gDNA used as material had been derived from T cells, B-cell-depleted T cells, or PBMCs.

In the original analysis: Nucleated cell number was recorded as an estimate derived from reference gene primer amplification. Method: immunoSEQ multiplex PCR; TCRdb's copy keeps in-frame clones and lacks some. V, J and clone size were drawn from that table, and D and trimming were deduced from the DNA. Of 200,000 to 250,000 clones listed, approximately 83% are singletons. The V gene's germline CDR1 is SGHRS and CDR2 YFSETQ. This CDR3 contains 17 residues. V was pared by 4 bases and J by 1 base, with 12 bases of the junction left unmatched. Enrolled during active infection, Seattle patients were then followed longitudinally.

The TCR originated in a woman aged 30 to 39 with COVID-19, enrolled during active disease. The sequenced sample consisted of peripheral blood. This chain uses TRBV5-1 with TRBJ2-5; the match to TRBD1 covers 8 bases. The CDR3 is CASSRTGQGAFQETQYF. CDR3 coding DNA: TGCGCCAGCAGCCGAACTGGTCAGGGGGCATTCCAAGAGACCCAGTACTTC.